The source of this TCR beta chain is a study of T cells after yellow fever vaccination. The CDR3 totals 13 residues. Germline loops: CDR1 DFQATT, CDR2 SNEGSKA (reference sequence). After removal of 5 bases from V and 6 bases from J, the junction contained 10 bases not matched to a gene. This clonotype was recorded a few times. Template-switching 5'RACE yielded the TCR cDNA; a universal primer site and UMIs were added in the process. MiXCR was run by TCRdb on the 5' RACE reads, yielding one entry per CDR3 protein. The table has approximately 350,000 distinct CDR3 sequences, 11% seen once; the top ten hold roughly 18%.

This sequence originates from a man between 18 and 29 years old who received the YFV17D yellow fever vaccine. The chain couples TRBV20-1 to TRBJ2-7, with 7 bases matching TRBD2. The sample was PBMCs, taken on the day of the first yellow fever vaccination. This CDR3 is CSAPSPGRVEQYV. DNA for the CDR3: TGCAGTGCTCCCTCCCCGGGGAGGGTCGAGCAGTACGTC.